This T cell receptor beta chain was captured in a study of long-term antiretroviral therapy in people with HIV. General study results and limits: Blood collection from the mid-2000s to the late 2010s possibly occurred under older ART regimens. Against controls, HIV repertoires showed narrower ranges of CDR3 length.

Survey-level immunoSEQ v3.0 assays were run. Libraries were prepared by immunoSEQ multiplex PCR; TCRdb keeps only in-frame clonotypes and omits some of them. The sample carries 20,000 or so clones, roughly 80% recorded once. Details on this clone: The antigen is undetermined.

The CDR3 runs 13 residues. V lost 4 bases and J lost 6, with 11 bases in between. Germline-derived CDR1 and CDR2 are MNHNY and SVGAGI (reference sequence). The sequence derives from a young man with HIV. This specimen was unsorted PBMCs, taken 0.9 years after starting antiretroviral therapy. The chain is built from TRBV6-6 and TRBJ2-3; D is ambiguous. The CDR3 loop reads CASSSRLGDTQYF. In nucleotides, the CDR3 is TGTGCCAGCAGTTCCAGATTGGGGGATACGCAGTATTTT.